This T cell receptor beta chain was captured by sequencing in a study of blood T cells in healthy people across ages. Every sample had a minimum of 6.5 million PBMCs isolated. This CDR3 has 19 residues. V dropped 11 bases and J dropped 0; count of bases not matched to a gene: 17. CDR1 is SGHVS and CDR2 is FQNEAQ in the germline V gene. Using a J-beta primer mix together with a sample-barcoded 5' primer, a second PCR was run for roughly 6 to 11 cycles. Per-sample output comprised a minimum of 2.5 million paired-end reads containing CDR3. Using its own MiXCR run on the 5' RACE reads, TCRdb lists one record per CDR3 protein. The sample has just over 1 million distinct CDR3 sequences, 40% to 55% seen once.

What was sequenced was blood. This TCR was recovered from a woman aged 55-70 years in good health. This rearrangement joins TRBV7-8 to TRBJ2-1, with 12 bases lining up with TRBD2. The CDR3 reads CAGADGLAGGTPSYNEQFF. Here the CDR3 DNA reads TGTGCCGGAGCTGACGGGCTAGCGGGAGGGACCCCCTCCTACAATGAGCAGTTCTTC.